This TCR beta chain came from a study of T cells expressing NK-cell markers. This CDR3 contains 15 residues. Germline CDR1 is SEHNR and CDR2 is FQNEAQ (reference sequence). Making the TCR beta cDNA relied on 5'RACE template switching with UMIs. Following a re-call of the 5' RACE reads, TCRdb has one entry per CDR3 protein and lacks DNA. The sample includes around 470,000 distinct CDR3 sequences. Findings and caveats of the study: Among several donors, these clonotypes also ranked first in the CD3+CD56-NKG2C+ fraction.

A note on this clonotype: Its specificity is unknown.

V usage is TRBV7-9 and J usage is TRBJ2-3; the D gene TCRdb calls, TRBD1, cannot be checked with no DNA. What was sequenced was blood T cells: a sorted CD56 or NKG2C T cell subset, CD4+ or CD8+ T cells, or bulk PBMC T cells (not recorded which). The TCR sequence derives from a woman aged 45-65 years in good health. The CDR3 protein is CASSFLGPHTDTQYF.